The next 13 T cell receptor beta chains were all read from a single sample in a study of blood T cell repertoires in COVID-19. Generated by immunoSEQ multiplex PCR, the TCRdb table keeps only in-frame clones and is missing some. The sample has about 180,000 clones, 70% to 90% seen once; the top ten hold 1.9%. The specimen was peripheral blood. The source of these receptors is a man aged 18-30 years who had recovered from COVID-19.

The CDR3 DNA sequence: TGTGCCACCAGTGATCGGACTAGCGCACTGAACACCGGGGAGCTGTTTTTT. It translates to CATSDRTSALNTGELFF. The chain employs TRBV24-1 and TRBJ2-2; TRBD2 agrees at 9 bases. The CDR3 contains 17 residues. With V trimmed by 3 bases and J by 1 base, 5 bases remained unmatched. CDR1 and CDR2 (germline): KGHDR, SFDVKD.

This clone showed up just once. V usage is TRBV27 and J usage is TRBJ2-2; a weak D match, TRBD2 (6 bases). V was cut by 6 bases and J by 1 base, with 15 bases left in between. The CDR3 contains 16 residues. Germline assignment: CDR1 MNHEY and CDR2 SMNVEV (reference sequence). In DNA, the CDR3 is TGTGCCAGCAGCGCCCGGGCGGGGCGGAACACCGGGGAGCTGTTTTTT. Its translation is CASSARAGRNTGELFF.

The sample holds one count of this clone. J is TRBJ2-6 and V is TRBV9, with 9 bases aligning to TRBD1. In germline, CDR1 is SGDLS, CDR2 YYNGEE. CDR3 length equals 18 residues. Trimming took 3 bases from V and 0 from J; bases not matched to a gene: 7. The CDR3 sequence: CASSALQGAVSGANVLTF. CDR3 DNA sequence: TGTGCCAGCAGCGCCCTACAGGGGGCCGTCTCTGGGGCCAACGTCCTGACTTTC.

The chain links TRBV6-1 to TRBJ1-6; tentatively, D is TRBD1 (5 bases). CDR1 is MNHNS and CDR2 is SASEGT in the germline V gene. The CDR3 loop spans 16 amino acids. The germline V and J ends were trimmed by 1 base and 6 bases, with 13 bases remaining between them. The CDR3 loop is CASSEVAGWSNSPLHF. The CDR3 nucleotides read TGTGCCAGCAGTGAAGTGGCAGGGTGGAGTAATTCACCCCTCCACTTT.

V gene TRBV20-1 combines with J gene TRBJ2-5; 12 positions match TRBD2. V gave up 3 bases and J gave up 4 bases; unmatched junction bases: 9. CDR3 length equals 16 residues. CDR1 and CDR2 (germline): DFQATT, SNEGSKA (reference sequence). CDR3 residues: CSASMRLAGVRETQYF. CDR3 bases: TGCAGTGCTAGTATGAGACTAGCGGGAGTGAGAGAGACCCAGTACTTC.

CDR3 protein: CASNRFQTQYF. The CDR3 region has the DNA TGTGCCAGCAACAGGTTCCAGACCCAGTACTTC. The chain uses TRBV2 and TRBJ2-5; D might be TRBD1 (5 bases). CDR3 length: 11 residues. Trimming cost V 7 bases and J 6 bases, with 9 bases left between them. Germline loops: CDR1 SNHLY, CDR2 FYNNEI.

The genes are TRBV27 and TRBJ2-1, with 8 nucleotides matching TRBD2. With 4 bases clipped from V and 3 bases from J, the junction kept 8 bases outside the gene matches. In germline, CDR1 is MNHEY, CDR2 SMNVEV (reference sequence). This CDR3 comprises 16 residues. The CDR3 spells CASSSPPAGVYNEQFF. The CDR3 DNA reads TGTGCCAGCAGTTCTCCGCCAGCGGGGGTCTACAATGAGCAGTTCTTC.

The rearrangement links TRBV7-9 to TRBJ2-1; D is perhaps TRBD2 (7 bases). V lost 5 bases and J lost 3, with 14 bases in between. This CDR3 contains 15 residues. The germline gives CDR1 SEHNR, CDR2 FQNEAQ (reference sequence). CDR3 loop: CASSPGAGDYNEQFF. The CDR3 DNA reads TGTGCCAGCAGCCCGGGGGCGGGAGACTACAATGAGCAGTTCTTC.

The chain couples TRBV4-2 to TRBJ1-4; tentative D call: TRBD1 (6 bases). CDR3 length equals 18 residues. V was cut by 0 bases and J by 8 bases, with 22 bases left in between. Germline V lookup: CDR1 LGHNA, CDR2 YNFKEQ. This CDR3 reads CASSQDMIQGPIREKLFF. The CDR3 bases are TGTGCCAGCAGCCAAGATATGATACAGGGTCCGATTCGGGAAAAACTGTTTTTT.

The table lists this clone with a few counts. The chain recombines TRBV6-6 with TRBJ2-7; perhaps TRBD2 as D (5 bases). The CDR3 is 12 amino acids. Trimming cost V 5 bases and J 3 bases, with 8 bases left between them. Germline lookup yields CDR1 MNHNY and CDR2 SVGAGI (reference sequence). The CDR3 here is CASSEGIYEQYF. CDR3 DNA sequence: TGTGCCAGCAGTGAGGGAATCTACGAGCAGTACTTC.

The rearrangement links TRBV6-2 or TRBV6-3 to TRBJ1-5; TRBD1 might be the D (6 bases). Trimming removed 7 bases at V and 9 bases at J, with 22 bases between. Germline V gives CDR1 MNHEY, CDR2 SVGEGT. The CDR3 consists of 15 residues. Written as DNA, the CDR3 is TGTGCCAGCAACCCAAGGACAGTTTCTTTCCCGCCCCAGCATTTT. This encodes CASNPRTVSFPPQHF.

The J gene is TRBJ1-2, the V gene TRBV7-9; TRBD1 is a possible D gene (6 bases). Germline V gene sequence: CDR1 SEHNR, CDR2 FQNEAQ (reference sequence). This CDR3 has 12 amino acids. Trimming stripped 5 bases from V and 7 bases from J, with 11 bases between. In nucleotides, the CDR3 is TGTGCCAGCAGCCCATTGACAGGTGGCTACACCTTC. Translated, it gives CASSPLTGGYTF.

The genes are TRBV5-1 and TRBJ2-7, with TRBD1 identical over 9 bases. V was clipped by 4 bases and J by 4 bases; unmatched bases: 9. Germline V lookup: CDR1 SGHRS, CDR2 YFSETQ. The CDR3 is 15 amino acids. The DNA for the CDR3 is TGCGCCAGCAGCGAGCCGGGACAGGGACGTTACGAGCAGTACTTC. Translation: CASSEPGQGRYEQYF.